The following is a TCR beta chain sequence with its context. Antigen specificity is unknown. The CDR3 totals 15 residues. The V and J ends lost 1 base and 0 bases respectively, with 6 bases between them. Germline DNA was extracted alongside blood RNA, which was obtained from unsorted whole blood. Total RNA (around 0.45 ug) served as template for TCR beta cDNA synthesis primed by a constant-region primer. Libraries covering TCR beta were generated through three nested multiplex PCR rounds (using a slightly modified ARM-PCR). With TRBV1-TRBV30 forward primers and a C-beta reverse primer, the first two PCR rounds were run for around 11 cycles each. MiXCR was run by TCRdb on the multiplex PCR reads, yielding one entry per CDR3 protein. The sample includes fewer than 350,000 distinct CDR3 sequences, 50% to 70% of them seen just once. The data were obtained in a study of tumor-infiltrating lymphocytes in primary liver carcinoma. Looking at the study overall: Patients underwent surgical resection for primary liver carcinoma. All patients, whether men or women, fell within 30 to 69 years of age. These were node-negative, non-metastatic T1-T3 tumors of roughly 4.2 to 11 cm.

Study results and limitations: Tumors had a top-250-clone fraction that was significantly higher than blood (p = 0.039).

The chain links TRBV12-3 or TRBV12-4 to TRBJ2-2; D not certain. Sequenced sample: peripheral blood. The sequence was collected from a man between 40 and 49 years old with primary liver carcinoma and hepatitis B virus infection. The CDR3 DNA reads TGTGCCAGCAGTTTAGGTTATACGAACACCGGGGAGCTGTTTTTT. Residues: CASSLGYTNTGELFF.